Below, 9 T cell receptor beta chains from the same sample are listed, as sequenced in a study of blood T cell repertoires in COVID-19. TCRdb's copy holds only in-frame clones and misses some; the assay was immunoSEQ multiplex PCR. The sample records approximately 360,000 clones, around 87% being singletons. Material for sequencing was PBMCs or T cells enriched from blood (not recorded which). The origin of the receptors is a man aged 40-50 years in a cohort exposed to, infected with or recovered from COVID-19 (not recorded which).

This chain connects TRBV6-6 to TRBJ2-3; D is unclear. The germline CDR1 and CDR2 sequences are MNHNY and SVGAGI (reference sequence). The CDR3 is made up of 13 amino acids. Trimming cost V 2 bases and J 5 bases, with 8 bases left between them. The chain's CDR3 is CASSYGVLDTQYF. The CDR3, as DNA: TGTGCCAGCAGTTACGGAGTGCTAGATACGCAGTATTTT.

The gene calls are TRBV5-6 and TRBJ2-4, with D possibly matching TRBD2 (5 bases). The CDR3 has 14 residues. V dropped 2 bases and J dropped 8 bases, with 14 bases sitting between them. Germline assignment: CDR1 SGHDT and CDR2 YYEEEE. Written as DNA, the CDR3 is TGTGCCAGCAGCTTATTGGCCGGGGTATACATTCAGTACTTC. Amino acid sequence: CASSLLAGVYIQYF.

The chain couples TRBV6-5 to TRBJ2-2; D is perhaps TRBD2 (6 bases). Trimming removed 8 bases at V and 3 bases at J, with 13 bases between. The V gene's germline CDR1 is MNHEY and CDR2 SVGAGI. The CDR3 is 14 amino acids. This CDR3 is CASGLQRDTGELFF. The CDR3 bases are TGTGCCAGCGGACTGCAGCGGGACACCGGGGAGCTGTTTTTT.

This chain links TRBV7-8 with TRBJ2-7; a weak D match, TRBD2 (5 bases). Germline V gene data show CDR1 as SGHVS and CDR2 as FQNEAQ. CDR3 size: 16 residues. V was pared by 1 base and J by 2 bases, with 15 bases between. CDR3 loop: CASSLVSGDRTYEQYF. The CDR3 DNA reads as TGTGCCAGCAGCTTAGTATCCGGGGATCGGACCTACGAGCAGTACTTC.

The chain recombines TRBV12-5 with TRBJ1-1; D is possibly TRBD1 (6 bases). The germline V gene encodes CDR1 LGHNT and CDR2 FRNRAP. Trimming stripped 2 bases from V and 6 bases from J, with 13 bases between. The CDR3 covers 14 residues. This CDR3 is CASGLQGFRAEAFF. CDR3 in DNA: TGTGCTAGTGGTTTGCAGGGGTTCAGGGCTGAAGCTTTCTTT.

The CDR3 DNA is TGTGCCATCAGGGACAGGGGAGATGATACGCAGTATTTT. It encodes CAIRDRGDDTQYF. This chain links TRBV10-3 with TRBJ2-3; 9 bases map to TRBD1. The germline gives CDR1 ENHRY, CDR2 SYGVKD. V shed 6 bases and J 6 bases; nucleotides not matched to a gene: 4. The length of the CDR3 is 13 residues.

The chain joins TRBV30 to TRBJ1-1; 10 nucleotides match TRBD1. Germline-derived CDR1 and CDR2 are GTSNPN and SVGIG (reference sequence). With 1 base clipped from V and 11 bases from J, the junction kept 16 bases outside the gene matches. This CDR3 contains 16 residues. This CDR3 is CAWSAPGQGYSKHAFF. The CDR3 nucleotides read TGTGCCTGGAGTGCCCCGGGACAGGGGTATTCTAAGCATGCTTTCTTT.

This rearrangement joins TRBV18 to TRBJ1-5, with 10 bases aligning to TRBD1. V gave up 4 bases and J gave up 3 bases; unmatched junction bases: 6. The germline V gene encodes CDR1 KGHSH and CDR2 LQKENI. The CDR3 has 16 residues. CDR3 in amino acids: CASSRQGARDNQPQHF. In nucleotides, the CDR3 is TGTGCCAGCTCACGACAGGGGGCGCGGGACAATCAGCCCCAGCATTTT.

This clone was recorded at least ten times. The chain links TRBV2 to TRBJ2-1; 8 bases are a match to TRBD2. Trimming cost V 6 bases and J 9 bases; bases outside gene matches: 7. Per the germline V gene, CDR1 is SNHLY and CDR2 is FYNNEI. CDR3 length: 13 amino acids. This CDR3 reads CASSGTSLIEQFF. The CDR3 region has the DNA TGTGCCAGCAGCGGGACTAGTTTGATTGAGCAGTTCTTC.